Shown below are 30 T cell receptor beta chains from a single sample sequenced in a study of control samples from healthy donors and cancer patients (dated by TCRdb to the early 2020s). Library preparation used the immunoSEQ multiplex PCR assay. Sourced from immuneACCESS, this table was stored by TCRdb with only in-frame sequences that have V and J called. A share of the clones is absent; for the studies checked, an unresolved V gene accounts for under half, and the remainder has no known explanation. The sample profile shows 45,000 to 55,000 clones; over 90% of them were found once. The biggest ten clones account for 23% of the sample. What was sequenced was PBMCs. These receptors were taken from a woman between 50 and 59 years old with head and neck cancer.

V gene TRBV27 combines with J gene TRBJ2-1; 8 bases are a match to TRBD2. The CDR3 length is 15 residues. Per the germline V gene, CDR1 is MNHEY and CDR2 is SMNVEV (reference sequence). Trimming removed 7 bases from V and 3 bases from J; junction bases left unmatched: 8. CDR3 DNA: TGTGCCAGCATTCCGGGAGGGGCCGGCTACAATGAGCAGTTCTTC. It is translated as CASIPGGAGYNEQFF.

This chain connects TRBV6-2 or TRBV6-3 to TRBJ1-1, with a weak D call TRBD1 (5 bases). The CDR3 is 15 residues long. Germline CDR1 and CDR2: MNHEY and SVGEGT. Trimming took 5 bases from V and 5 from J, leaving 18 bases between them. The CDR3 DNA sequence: TGTGCCAGCAGTCTCCTTAGTAAGGGGAGGACTGAAGCTTTCTTT. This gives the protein CASSLLSKGRTEAFF.

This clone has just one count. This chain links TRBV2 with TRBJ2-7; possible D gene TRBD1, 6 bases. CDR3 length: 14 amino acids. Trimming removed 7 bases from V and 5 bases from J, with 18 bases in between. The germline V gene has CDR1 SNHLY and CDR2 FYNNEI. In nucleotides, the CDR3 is TGTGCCAGCAAAGGAAGCCAGGGGTTCAACGAGCAGTACTTC. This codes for CASKGSQGFNEQYF.

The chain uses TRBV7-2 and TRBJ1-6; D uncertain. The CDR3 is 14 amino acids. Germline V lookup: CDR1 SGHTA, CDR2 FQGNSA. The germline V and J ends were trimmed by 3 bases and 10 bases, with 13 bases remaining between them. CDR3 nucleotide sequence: TGTGCCAGCAGCTTTGGGATCTTCGGGTCACCCCTCCACTTT. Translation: CASSFGIFGSPLHF.

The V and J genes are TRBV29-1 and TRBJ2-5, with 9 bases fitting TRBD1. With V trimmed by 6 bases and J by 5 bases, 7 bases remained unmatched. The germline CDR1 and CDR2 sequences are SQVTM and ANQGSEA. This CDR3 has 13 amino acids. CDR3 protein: CSVTGTGSETQYF. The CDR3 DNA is TGCAGCGTAACCGGGACAGGGAGCGAGACCCAGTACTTC.

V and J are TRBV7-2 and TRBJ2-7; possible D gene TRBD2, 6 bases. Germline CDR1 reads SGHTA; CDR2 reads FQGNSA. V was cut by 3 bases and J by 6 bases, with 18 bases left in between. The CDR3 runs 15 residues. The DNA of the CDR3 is TGTGCCAGCAGCTTTTTCGGCTCGGGACTGAGCGAGCAGTACTTC. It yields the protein CASSFFGSGLSEQYF.

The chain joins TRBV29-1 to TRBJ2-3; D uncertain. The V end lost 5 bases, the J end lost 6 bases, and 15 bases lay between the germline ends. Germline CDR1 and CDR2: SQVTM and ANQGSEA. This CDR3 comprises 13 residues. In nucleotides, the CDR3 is TGCAGCGTTCTCCTTAGTCGAAGGGATACGCAGTATTTT. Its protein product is CSVLLSRRDTQYF.

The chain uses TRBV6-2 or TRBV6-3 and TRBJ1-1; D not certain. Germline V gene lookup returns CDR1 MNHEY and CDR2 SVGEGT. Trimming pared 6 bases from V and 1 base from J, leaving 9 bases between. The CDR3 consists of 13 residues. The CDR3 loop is CASSQLKNTEAFF. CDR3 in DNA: TGTGCCAGCAGCCAGCTAAAGAACACTGAAGCTTTCTTT.

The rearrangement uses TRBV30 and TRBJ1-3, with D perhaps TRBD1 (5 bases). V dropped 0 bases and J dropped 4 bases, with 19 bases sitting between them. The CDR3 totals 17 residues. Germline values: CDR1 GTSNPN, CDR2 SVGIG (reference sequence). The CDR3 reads CAWSVTGGVSAGNTIYF. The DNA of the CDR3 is TGTGCCTGGAGTGTCACGGGAGGGGTTAGCGCCGGAAACACCATATATTTT.

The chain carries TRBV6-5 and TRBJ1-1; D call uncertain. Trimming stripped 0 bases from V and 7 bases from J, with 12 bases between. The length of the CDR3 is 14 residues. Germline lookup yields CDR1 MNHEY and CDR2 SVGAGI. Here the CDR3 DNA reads TGTGCCAGCAGTTACTCGCGCCAGACCCGTGAAGCTTTCTTT. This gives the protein CASSYSRQTREAFF.

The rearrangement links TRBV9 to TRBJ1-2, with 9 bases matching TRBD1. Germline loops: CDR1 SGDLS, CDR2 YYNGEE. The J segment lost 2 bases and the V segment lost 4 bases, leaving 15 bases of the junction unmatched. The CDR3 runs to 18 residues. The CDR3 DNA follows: TGTGCCAGCAGCTCATCTTCGTGGACAGGGGCCGCGAACTATGGCTACACCTTC. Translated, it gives CASSSSSWTGAANYGYTF.

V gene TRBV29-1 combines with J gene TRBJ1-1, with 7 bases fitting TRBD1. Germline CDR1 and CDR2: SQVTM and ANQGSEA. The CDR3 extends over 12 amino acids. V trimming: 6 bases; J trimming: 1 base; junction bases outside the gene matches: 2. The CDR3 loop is CSVRDRNTEAFF. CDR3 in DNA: TGCAGCGTGAGGGACAGGAACACTGAAGCTTTCTTT.

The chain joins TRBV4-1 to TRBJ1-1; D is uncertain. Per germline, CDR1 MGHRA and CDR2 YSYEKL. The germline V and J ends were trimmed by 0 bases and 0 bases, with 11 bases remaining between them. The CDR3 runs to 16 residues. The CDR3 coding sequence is TGCGCCAGCAGCCAAGAAACGGCACAGTTGAACACTGAAGCTTTCTTT. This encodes CASSQETAQLNTEAFF.

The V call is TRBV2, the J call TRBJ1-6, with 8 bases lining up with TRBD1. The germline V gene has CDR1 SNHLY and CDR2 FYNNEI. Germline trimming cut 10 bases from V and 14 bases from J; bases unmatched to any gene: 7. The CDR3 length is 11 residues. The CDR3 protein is CATGQGPALHF. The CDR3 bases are TGTGCCACTGGACAGGGACCGGCCCTCCACTTT. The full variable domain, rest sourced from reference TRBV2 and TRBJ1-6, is EPEVTQTPSHQVTQMGQEVILRCVPISNHLYFYWYRQILGQKVEFLVSFYNNEISEKSEIFDDQFSVERPDGSNFTLKIRSTKLEDSAMYFCATGQGPALHFGNGTRLTVT.

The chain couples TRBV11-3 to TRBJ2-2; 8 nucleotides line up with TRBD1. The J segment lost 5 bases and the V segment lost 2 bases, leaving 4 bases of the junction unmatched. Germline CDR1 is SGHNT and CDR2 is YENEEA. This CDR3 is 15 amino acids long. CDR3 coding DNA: TGTGCCAGCAGCTTAAGACAGGGGTGGACCGGGGAGCTGTTTTTT. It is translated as CASSLRQGWTGELFF.

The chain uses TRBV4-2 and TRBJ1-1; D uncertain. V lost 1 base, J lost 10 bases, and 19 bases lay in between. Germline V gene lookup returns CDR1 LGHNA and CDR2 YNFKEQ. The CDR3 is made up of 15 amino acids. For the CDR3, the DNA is TGTGCCAGCAGCCAAGCCCACTCTCCACATACGGCAGCTTTCTTT. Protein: CASSQAHSPHTAAFF.

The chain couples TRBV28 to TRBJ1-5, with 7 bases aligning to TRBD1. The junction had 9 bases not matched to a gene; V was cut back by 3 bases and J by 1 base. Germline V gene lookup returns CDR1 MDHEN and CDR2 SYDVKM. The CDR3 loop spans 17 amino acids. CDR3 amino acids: CASSFETGADSNQPQHF. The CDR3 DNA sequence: TGTGCCAGCAGTTTCGAAACAGGGGCTGACAGCAATCAGCCCCAGCATTTT.

The CDR3 region has the DNA TGTGCCACCAGCAGAGGACAGGGGAATTCACCCCTCCACTTT. Its protein product is CATSRGQGNSPLHF. The V call is TRBV15, the J call TRBJ1-6; 8 bases are shared with TRBD1. V trimming: 1 base; J trimming: 7 bases; junction bases outside the gene matches: 0. The V gene's germline CDR1 is LNHNV and CDR2 YYDKDF (reference sequence). This CDR3 is built from 14 residues.

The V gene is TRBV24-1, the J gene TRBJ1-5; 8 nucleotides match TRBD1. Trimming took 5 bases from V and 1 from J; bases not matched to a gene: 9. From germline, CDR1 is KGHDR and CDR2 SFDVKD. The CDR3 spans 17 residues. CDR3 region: CATSVRTGRISNQPQHF. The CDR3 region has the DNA TGTGCCACCAGTGTTCGGACAGGGCGGATAAGCAATCAGCCCCAGCATTTT.

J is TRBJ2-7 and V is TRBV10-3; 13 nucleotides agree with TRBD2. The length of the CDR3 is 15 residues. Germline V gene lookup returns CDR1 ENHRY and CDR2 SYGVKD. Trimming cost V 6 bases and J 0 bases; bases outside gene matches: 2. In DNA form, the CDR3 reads TGTGCCATCAGAGGACTAGCGGGGGCCTCCTACGAGCAGTACTTC. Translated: CAIRGLAGASYEQYF.

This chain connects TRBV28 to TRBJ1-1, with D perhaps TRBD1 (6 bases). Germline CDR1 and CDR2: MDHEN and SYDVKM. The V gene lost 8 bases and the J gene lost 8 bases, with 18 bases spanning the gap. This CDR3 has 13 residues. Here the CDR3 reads CASHPLHRVEAFF. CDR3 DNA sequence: TGTGCCAGCCATCCCCTACACAGGGTGGAAGCTTTCTTT. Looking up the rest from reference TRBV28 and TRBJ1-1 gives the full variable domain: DVKVTQSSRYLVKRTGEKVFLECVQDMDHENMFWYRQDPGLGLRLIYFSYDVKMKEKGDIPEGYSVSREKKERFSLILESASTNQTSMYLCASHPLHRVEAFFGQGTRLTVV.

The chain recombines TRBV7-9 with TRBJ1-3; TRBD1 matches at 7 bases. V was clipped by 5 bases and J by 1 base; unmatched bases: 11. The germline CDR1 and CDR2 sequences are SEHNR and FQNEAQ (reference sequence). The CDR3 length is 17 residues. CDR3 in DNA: TGTGCCAGCAGCCTCACCCGGACAGGTTTATCTGGAAACACCATATATTTT. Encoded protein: CASSLTRTGLSGNTIYF.

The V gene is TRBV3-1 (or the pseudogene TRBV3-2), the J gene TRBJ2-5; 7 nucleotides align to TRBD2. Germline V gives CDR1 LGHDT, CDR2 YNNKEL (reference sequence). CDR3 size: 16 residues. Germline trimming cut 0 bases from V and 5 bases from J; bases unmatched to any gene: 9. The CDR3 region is CASSQESGGRTETQYF. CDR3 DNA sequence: TGTGCCAGCAGCCAAGAGAGCGGCGGGAGAACTGAGACCCAGTACTTC.

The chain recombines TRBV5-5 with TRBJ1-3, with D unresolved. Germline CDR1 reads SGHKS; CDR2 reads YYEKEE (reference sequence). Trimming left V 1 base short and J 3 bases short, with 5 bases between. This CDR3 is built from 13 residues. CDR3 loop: CASSLSGGNTIYF. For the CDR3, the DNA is TGTGCCAGCAGCTTGAGCGGTGGAAACACCATATATTTT.

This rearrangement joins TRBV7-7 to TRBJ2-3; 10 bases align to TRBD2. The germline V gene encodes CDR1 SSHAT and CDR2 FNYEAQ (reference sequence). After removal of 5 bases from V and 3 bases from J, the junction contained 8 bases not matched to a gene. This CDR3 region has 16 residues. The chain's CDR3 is CASSPASGRMTDTQYF. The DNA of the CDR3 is TGTGCCAGCAGCCCAGCTAGCGGGAGAATGACAGATACGCAGTATTTT.

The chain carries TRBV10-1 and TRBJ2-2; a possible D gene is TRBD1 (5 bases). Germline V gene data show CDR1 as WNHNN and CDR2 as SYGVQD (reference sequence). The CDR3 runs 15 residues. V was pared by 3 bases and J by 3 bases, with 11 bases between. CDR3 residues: CASSDQDTYTGELFF. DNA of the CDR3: TGCGCCAGCAGTGATCAGGACACCTACACCGGGGAGCTGTTTTTT.

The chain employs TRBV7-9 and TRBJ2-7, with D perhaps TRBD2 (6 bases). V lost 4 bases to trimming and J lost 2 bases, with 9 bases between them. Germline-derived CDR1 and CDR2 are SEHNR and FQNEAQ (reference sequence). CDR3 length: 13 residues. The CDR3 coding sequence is TGTGCCAGCAGCTCATCGGGGGCCTACGAGCAGTACTTC. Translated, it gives CASSSSGAYEQYF.

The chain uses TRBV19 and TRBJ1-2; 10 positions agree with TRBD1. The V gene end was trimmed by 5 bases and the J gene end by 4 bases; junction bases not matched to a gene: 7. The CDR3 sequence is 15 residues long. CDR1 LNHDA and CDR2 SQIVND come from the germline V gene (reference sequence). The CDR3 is CASSVGQGSLYGYTF. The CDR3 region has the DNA TGTGCCAGTAGTGTGGGACAGGGGTCTCTCTATGGCTACACCTTC.

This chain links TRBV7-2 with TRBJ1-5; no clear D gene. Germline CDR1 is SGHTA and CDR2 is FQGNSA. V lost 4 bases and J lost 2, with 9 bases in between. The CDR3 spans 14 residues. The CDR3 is CASSSYIGNQPQHF. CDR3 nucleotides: TGTGCCAGCAGCTCCTACATCGGCAATCAGCCCCAGCATTTT.

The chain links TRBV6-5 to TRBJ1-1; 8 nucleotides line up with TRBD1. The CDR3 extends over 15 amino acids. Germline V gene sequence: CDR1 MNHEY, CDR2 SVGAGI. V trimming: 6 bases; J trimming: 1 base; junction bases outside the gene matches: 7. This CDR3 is CASSRQGLANTEAFF. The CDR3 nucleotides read TGTGCCAGCAGCCGACAGGGGTTGGCGAACACTGAAGCTTTCTTT.